These T cell receptor beta chains were read from a single sample in a study of cytomegalovirus exposure and HLA in healthy donors. Assay used: immunoSEQ multiplex PCR; TCRdb lists only in-frame clones, some missing. This table has 110,000 to 150,000 clones, 84% appearing once. The sample comprised PBMCs. The receptors were gathered from a woman in her twenties or thirties in good health and CMV-seronegative. Both conserved end residues are part of each CDR3.

j_call	cdr3_length	v_call	cdr3_aa
TRBJ2-1	16	TRBV5-1	CASSLLPGLVYNEQFF
TRBJ2-1	16	TRBV4-3	CASSQATGTGGNEQFF
TRBJ1-6	17	TRBV5-4	CASSAQRPGGDNSPLHF
TRBJ2-3	15	TRBV2	CASRTSGAPTDTQYF
TRBJ1-1	14	TRBV18	CASSPTELVTEAFF
TRBJ1-6	16	TRBV5-1	CASSLARGGLDSPLHF
TRBJ1-1	16	TRBV5-4	CASSLDRVHSNTEAFF
TRBJ2-7	16	TRBV7-6	CASSSQESQDSYEQYF
TRBJ2-7	14	TRBV6-1	CASSVLRLAHEQYF
TRBJ2-7	16	TRBV11-1	CASSLQRPGTGNEQYF
TRBJ1-2	12	TRBV5-1	CASSADAAGYTF
TRBJ2-5	16	TRBV5-6	CASSRAGTGLQETQYF
TRBJ2-3	13	TRBV5-6	CASSFLRTDTQYF
TRBJ1-6	14	TRBV6-5	CASRSGQVNSPLHF
TRBJ1-5	15	TRBV19	CASGRDRGGNQPQHF
TRBJ2-7	15	TRBV7-6	CASSLSSGQVYEQYF
TRBJ2-3	15	TRBV4-1	CASSHEGARTDTQYF
TRBJ2-5	15	TRBV9	CASSTTGEYQETQYF
TRBJ1-6	16	TRBV7-2	CASSLRGQGGDSPLHF
TRBJ1-4	15	TRBV5-4	CASSLVGQGIKKLFF
TRBJ2-7	13	TRBV19	CASSISVVYEQYF
TRBJ2-3	17	TRBV27	CASSLLGISGGTDTQYF
TRBJ2-2	15	TRBV18	CASSPLQGRTGELFF
TRBJ2-3	15	TRBV4-3	CASSQLAASTDTQYF
TRBJ2-1	15	TRBV11-2	CASSLEASGGNEQFF
TRBJ1-1	11	TRBV20-1	CSAEANTEAFF
TRBJ1-1	16	TRBV27	CASSPRQGGMNTEAFF
TRBJ2-3	14	TRBV30	CAWSVWGDTDTQYF
TRBJ1-2	15	TRBV29-1	CSVDGQGAIDYGYTF
TRBJ2-5	14	TRBV7-8	CASSGRRVGETQYF
TRBJ2-1	15	TRBV5-1	CASSFTGTQYNEQFF
TRBJ1-5	13	TRBV7-8	CASSLARREPQHF
TRBJ2-3	15	TRBV11-2	CASGDWRGETDTQYF
TRBJ2-7	14	TRBV5-4	CASSLRTGRYEQYF
TRBJ1-2	18	TRBV7-9	CASSFQTGGSHKIYGYTF
TRBJ2-3	16	TRBV7-3	CASSLRDRGVTDTQYF
TRBJ2-3	14	TRBV18	CASSPTSSTDTQYF
TRBJ1-2	14	TRBV5-1	CASSQMEGEYGYTF
TRBJ2-7	16	TRBV4-3	CASSQDSGLGAYEQYF
TRBJ1-6	15	TRBV7-6	CASSLKQGGNSPLHF
TRBJ2-5	15	TRBV5-1	CASSLAGGREETQYF
TRBJ2-2	14	TRBV2	CASSPQGGTGELFF
TRBJ2-7	12	TRBV27	CASRFRSVEQYF
TRBJ2-5	15	TRBV13	CASSPRQGRGETQYF
TRBJ2-1	15	TRBV10-3	CAISERGGQYNEQFF
TRBJ1-6	15	TRBV7-3	CASSRTGEGNSPLHF
TRBJ2-1	13	TRBV2	CASKAGAYNEQFF
TRBJ1-5	15	TRBV7-2	CASSLGPGRNQPQHF
TRBJ2-1	14	TRBV4-3	CASSQDPAVSEQFF
TRBJ2-3	15	TRBV27	CASTSGGGRSYTQYF